Given below is one T cell receptor beta chain in context. Antigen: not known. Assay: immunoSEQ multiplex PCR; the TCRdb copy retains only in-frame clones and omits some. Of some 180,000 clones listed, 80% to 95% are singletons. Germline CDR1 reads WNHNN; CDR2 reads SYGVQD (reference sequence). The V gene lost 2 bases and the J gene lost 7 bases, with 15 bases spanning the gap. The CDR3 extends over 15 amino acids. Second-dose recipients at about 4 or about 12 weeks were treated as one pooled group. These data originate in a study of T cell responses to AZD1222 COVID-19 vaccine. General study points: White British donors predominated, females outnumbered males, and clonal diversity was possibly underestimated. Sampling captured repertoires only after the peak T cell response. At study baseline, merely five or six AZD1222 recipients were seropositive.

The clonotype was recovered from an adult who received the AZD1222 COVID-19 vaccine. V usage is TRBV10-1 and J usage is TRBJ1-5; possibly TRBD1 for D (5 bases). The source was peripheral blood, collected 28 days after the second AZD1222 dose. The CDR3 sequence: CASSEDSGLRQPQHF. In DNA form, the CDR3 reads TGCGCCAGCAGTGAGGATTCAGGGCTTCGGCAGCCCCAGCATTTT.